This T cell receptor beta chain was recorded in a study of OX40 agonist ivuxolimab in advanced cancers. Study context: Ivuxolimab, which patients received intravenously every 2 weeks, was dosed at 0.01 to 10 mg/kg.

TCRdb keeps only in-frame clones here, not all; method: immunoSEQ multiplex PCR. The sample lists 55,000 to 65,000 clones, 70% to 90% occurring once. Trimming removed 7 bases from V and 8 bases from J, with 18 bases in between. Germline-derived CDR1 and CDR2 are MNHNY and SVGAGI (reference sequence). The CDR3 spans 14 residues. The chain is built from TRBV6-6 and TRBJ2-1; no firm D call. This clonotype originated in an adult with an advanced solid tumor such as melanoma, head and neck, liver or kidney cancer. Sequenced material: CD4+ or CD8+ T cells sorted from blood, taken in a trial of the OX40 agonist ivuxolimab. This chain's CDR3 is CASTPQVDRDEQFF. The CDR3 DNA sequence: TGTGCCAGCACCCCCCAAGTAGACCGGGATGAGCAGTTCTTC.